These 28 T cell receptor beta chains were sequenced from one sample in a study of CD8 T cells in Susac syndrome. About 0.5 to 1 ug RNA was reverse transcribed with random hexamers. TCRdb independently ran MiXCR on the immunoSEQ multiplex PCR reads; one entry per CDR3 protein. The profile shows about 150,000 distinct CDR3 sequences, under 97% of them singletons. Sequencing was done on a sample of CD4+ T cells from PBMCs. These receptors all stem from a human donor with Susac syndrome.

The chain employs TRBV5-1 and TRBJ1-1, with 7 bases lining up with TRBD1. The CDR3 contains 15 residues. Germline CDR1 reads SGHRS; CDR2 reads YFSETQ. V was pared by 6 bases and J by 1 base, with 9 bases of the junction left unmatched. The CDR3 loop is CASTINQGENTEAFF. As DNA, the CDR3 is TGCGCCAGCACCATTAACCAGGGGGAGAACACTGAAGCTTTCTTT.

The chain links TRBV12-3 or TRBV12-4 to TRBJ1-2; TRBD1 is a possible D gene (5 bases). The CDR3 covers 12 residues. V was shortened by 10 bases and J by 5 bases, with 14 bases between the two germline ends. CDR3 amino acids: CATRDEKYGYTF. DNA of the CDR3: TGTGCCACCCGGGACGAGAAGTATGGCTACACCTTC.

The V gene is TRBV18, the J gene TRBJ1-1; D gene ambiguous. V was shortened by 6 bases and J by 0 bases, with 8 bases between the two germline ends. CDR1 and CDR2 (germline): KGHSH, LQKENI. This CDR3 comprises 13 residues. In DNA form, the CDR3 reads TGTGCCAGCTCGCTCGGGGTGAACACTGAAGCTTTCTTT. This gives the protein CASSLGVNTEAFF.

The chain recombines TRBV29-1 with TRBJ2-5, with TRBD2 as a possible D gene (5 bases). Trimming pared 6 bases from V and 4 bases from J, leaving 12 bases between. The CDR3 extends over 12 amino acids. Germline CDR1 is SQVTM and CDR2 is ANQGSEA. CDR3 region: CSVREGVETQYF. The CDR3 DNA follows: TGCAGCGTAAGAGAGGGAGTAGAGACCCAGTACTTC.

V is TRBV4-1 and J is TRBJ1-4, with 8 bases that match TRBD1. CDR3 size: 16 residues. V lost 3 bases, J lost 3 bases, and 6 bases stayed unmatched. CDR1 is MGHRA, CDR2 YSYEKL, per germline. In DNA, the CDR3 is TGCGCCAGCAGCCATCAGACAGGGGCGTCTAATGAAAAACTGTTTTTT. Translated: CASSHQTGASNEKLFF.

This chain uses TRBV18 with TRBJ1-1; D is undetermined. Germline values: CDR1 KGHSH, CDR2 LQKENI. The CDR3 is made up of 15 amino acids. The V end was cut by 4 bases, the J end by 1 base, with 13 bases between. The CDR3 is CASSLLNTENTEAFF. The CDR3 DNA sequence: TGTGCCAGCTCACTCCTAAACACCGAGAACACTGAAGCTTTCTTT.

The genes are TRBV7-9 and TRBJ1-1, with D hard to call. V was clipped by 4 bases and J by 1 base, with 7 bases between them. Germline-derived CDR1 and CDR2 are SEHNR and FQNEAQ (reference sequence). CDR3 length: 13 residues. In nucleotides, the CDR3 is TGTGCCAGCAGCTCAACACCGAACACTGAAGCTTTCTTT. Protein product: CASSSTPNTEAFF.

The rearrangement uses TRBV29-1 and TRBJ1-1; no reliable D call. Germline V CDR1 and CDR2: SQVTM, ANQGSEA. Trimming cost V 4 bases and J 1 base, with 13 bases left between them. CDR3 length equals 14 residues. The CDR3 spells CSVAFITENTEAFF. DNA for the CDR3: TGCAGCGTTGCCTTTATAACAGAGAACACTGAAGCTTTCTTT. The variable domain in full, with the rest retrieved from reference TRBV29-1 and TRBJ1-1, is SAVISQKPSRDICQRGTSLTIQCQVDSQVTMMFWYRQQPGQSLTLIATANQGSEATYESGFVIDKFPISRPNLTFSTLTVSNMSPEDSSIYLCSVAFITENTEAFFGQGTRLTVV.

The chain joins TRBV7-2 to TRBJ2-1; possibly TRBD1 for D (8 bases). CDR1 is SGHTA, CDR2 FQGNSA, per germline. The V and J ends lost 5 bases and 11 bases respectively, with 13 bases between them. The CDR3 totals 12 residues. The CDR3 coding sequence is TGTGCCAGCAGCAAACAGGGGGGGAAGCAGTTCTTC. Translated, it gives CASSKQGGKQFF.

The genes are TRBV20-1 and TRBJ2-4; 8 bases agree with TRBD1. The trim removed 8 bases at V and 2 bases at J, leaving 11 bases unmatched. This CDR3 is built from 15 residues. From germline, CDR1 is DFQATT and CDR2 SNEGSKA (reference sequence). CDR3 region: CSSQGGSLSKNIQYF. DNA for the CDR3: TGCAGTTCACAGGGGGGCTCCCTATCCAAAAACATTCAGTACTTC.

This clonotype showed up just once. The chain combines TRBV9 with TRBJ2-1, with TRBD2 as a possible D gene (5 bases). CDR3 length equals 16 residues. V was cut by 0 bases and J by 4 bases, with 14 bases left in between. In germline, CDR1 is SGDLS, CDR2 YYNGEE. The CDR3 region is CASSVEGGSTYNEQFF. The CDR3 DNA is TGTGCCAGCAGCGTAGAGGGCGGGTCCACGTACAATGAGCAGTTCTTC.

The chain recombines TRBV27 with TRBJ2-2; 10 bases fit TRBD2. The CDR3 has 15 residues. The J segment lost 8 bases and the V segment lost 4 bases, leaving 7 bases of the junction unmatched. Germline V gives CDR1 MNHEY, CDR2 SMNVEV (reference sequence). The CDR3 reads CASSSASGSNGELFF. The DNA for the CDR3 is TGTGCCAGCAGTTCTGCTAGCGGGAGTAATGGGGAGCTGTTTTTT.

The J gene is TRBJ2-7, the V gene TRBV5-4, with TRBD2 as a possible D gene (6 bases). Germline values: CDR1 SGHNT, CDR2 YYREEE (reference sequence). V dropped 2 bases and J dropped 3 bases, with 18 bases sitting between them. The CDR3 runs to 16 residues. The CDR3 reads CASSLGGRTKGYEQYF. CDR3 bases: TGTGCCAGCAGCTTAGGAGGGAGAACTAAAGGCTACGAGCAGTACTTC.

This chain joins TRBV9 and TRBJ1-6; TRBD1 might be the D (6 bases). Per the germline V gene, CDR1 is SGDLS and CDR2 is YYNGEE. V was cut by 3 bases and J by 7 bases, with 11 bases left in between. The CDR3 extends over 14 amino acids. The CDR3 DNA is TGTGCCAGCAGCGAAGGACAGCCCAATTCACCCCTCCACTTT. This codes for CASSEGQPNSPLHF.

CDR3 sequence reads: CSARDDGRTDTQYF. CDR3 nucleotide sequence: TGCAGTGCTAGAGATGATGGCCGGACAGATACGCAGTATTTT. The V gene is TRBV20-1, the J gene TRBJ2-3; no reliable D call. The V end was cut by 0 bases, the J end by 3 bases, with 10 bases between. Per germline, CDR1 DFQATT and CDR2 SNEGSKA (reference sequence). CDR3 length: 14 residues.

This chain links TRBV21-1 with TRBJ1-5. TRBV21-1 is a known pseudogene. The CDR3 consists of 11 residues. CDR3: CASSKGQPQHF. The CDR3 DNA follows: TGTGCCAGCAGCAAAGGTCAGCCCCAGCATTTT.

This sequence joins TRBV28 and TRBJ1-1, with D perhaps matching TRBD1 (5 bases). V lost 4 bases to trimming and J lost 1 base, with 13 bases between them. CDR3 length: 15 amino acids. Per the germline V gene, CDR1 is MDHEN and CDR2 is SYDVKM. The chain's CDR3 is CASSSRGARNTEAFF. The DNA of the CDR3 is TGTGCCAGCAGTTCCCGCGGGGCCAGGAACACTGAAGCTTTCTTT.

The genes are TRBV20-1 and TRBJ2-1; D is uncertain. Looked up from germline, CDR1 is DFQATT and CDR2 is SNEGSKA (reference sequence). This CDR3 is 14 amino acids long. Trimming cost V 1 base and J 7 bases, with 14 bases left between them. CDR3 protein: CSARVSALANEQFF. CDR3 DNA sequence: TGCAGTGCTAGAGTGTCTGCTCTCGCGAATGAGCAGTTCTTC.

The CDR3 region is CASTLGRNTGELFF. The CDR3 region has the DNA TGTGCCAGCACCCTGGGACGGAACACCGGGGAGCTGTTTTTT. The V gene is TRBV12-3 or TRBV12-4, the J gene TRBJ2-2, with D perhaps given as TRBD1 or TRBD2 (5 bases each). The CDR3 runs to 14 residues. V lost 7 bases to trimming and J lost 1 base, with 10 bases between them.

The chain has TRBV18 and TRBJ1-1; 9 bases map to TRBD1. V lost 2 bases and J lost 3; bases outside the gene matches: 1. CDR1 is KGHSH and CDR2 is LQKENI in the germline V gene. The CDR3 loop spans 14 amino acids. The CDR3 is CASSPGTGYTEAFF. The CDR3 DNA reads TGTGCCAGCTCACCAGGGACAGGGTACACTGAAGCTTTCTTT.

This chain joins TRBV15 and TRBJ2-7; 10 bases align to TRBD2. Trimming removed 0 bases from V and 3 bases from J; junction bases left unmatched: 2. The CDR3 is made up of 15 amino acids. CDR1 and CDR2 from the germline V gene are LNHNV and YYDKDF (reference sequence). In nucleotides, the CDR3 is TGTGCCACCAGCAGAGACAGGACTAGCGGCTACGAGCAGTACTTC. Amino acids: CATSRDRTSGYEQYF.

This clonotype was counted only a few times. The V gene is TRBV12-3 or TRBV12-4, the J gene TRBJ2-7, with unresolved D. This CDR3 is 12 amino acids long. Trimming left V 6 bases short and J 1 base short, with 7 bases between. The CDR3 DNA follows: TGTGCCAGCAGCTCCTATTCCTACGAGCAGTACTTC. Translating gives CASSSYSYEQYF.

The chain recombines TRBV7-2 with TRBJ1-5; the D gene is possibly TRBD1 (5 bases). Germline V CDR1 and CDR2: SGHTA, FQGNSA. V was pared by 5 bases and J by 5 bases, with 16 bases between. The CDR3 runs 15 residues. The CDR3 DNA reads TGTGCCAGCAGCCCGCATTCAGGGAAGGATCAGCCCCAGCATTTT. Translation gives CASSPHSGKDQPQHF. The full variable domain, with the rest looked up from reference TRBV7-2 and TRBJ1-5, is GAGVSQSPSNKVTEKGKDVELRCDPISGHTALYWYRQSLGQGLEFLIYFQGNSAPDKSGLPSDRFSAERTGGSVSTLTIQRTQQEDSAVYLCASSPHSGKDQPQHFGDGTRLSIL.

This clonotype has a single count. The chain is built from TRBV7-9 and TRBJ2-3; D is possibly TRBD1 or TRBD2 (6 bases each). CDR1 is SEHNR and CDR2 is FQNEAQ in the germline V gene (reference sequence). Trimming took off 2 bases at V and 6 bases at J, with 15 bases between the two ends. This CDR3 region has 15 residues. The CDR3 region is CASSLTRGPSDTQYF. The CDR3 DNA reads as TGTGCCAGCAGCTTAACTCGGGGGCCCTCGGATACGCAGTATTTT.

The CDR3 region has the DNA TGTGCCAGCAGTGAACGGGACAGGGTCGAGGAGACCCAGTACTTC. It is translated as CASSERDRVEETQYF. The chain is built from TRBV25-1 and TRBJ2-5, with TRBD1 matching 9 bases. The CDR3 runs 15 residues. V lost 2 bases and J lost 5; bases outside the gene matches: 6. Germline V gene lookup returns CDR1 MGHDK and CDR2 SYGVNS.

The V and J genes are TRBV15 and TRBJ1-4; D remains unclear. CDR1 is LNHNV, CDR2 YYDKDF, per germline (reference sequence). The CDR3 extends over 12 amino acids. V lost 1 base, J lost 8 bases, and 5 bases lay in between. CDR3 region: CATSRATEKLFF. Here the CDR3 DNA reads TGTGCCACCAGCAGAGCTACGGAAAAACTGTTTTTT.

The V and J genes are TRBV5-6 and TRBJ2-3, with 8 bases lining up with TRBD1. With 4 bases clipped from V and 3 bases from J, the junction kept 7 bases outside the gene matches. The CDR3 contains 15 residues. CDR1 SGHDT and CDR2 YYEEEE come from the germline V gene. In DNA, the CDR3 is TGTGCCAGCAGCCATGGGACAGGACGAACAGATACGCAGTATTTT. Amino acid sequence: CASSHGTGRTDTQYF.

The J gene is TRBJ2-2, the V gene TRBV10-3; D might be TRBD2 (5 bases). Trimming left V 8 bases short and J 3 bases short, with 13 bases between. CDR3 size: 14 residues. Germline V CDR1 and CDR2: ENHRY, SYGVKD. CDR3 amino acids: CAIGREGHTGELFF. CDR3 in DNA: TGTGCCATCGGTAGAGAGGGCCACACCGGGGAGCTGTTTTTT.